This entry is about one T cell receptor (beta chain). Sequencing was performed with immunoSEQ multiplex PCR; in TCRdb, only in-frame clones are kept and a portion is missing. The sample yields 92,000 or so clones, roughly four fifths seen once. The CDR3 runs to 14 residues. V lost 6 bases to trimming and J lost 0 bases, with 9 bases between them. Per germline, CDR1 SEHNR and CDR2 FQNEAQ (reference sequence). These data originate in a study of OX40 agonist ivuxolimab in advanced cancers. The chain links TRBV7-9 to TRBJ1-3, with D uncertain. Sequencing used CD4+ or CD8+ T cells sorted from blood, obtained in a trial of the OX40 agonist ivuxolimab. The receptor's source is an adult with an advanced solid tumor such as melanoma, head and neck, liver or kidney cancer. As DNA, the CDR3 is TGTGCCAGCAGAAAAACCCGCTCTGGAAACACCATATATTTT. Residues: CASRKTRSGNTIYF.